The 19 T cell receptor beta chains below all came from one sample that was sequenced in a study of shared clonotypes between healthy human individuals. Assay used: immunoSEQ multiplex PCR; TCRdb lists only in-frame clones, some missing. The profile shows about 2.2 million clones, 85% to 95% of them singletons. In the naive CD8 group, cells lacked CD45RO and were positively selected for CCR7, so terminally differentiated effector memory CD45RA+ cells were left out. Material: naive CD8+ T cells from PBMCs. The receptors shown here come from a man younger than 30 in good health. Some clones in this sample may be carry-over from other donors' samples.

In this sample, this clone turned up a few times. The J gene is TRBJ1-1, the V gene TRBV19; D may be TRBD1 (6 bases). The CDR3 consists of 14 residues. Germline values: CDR1 LNHDA, CDR2 SQIVND (reference sequence). Trimming left V 3 bases short and J 0 bases short, with 8 bases between. The CDR3 DNA reads as TGTGCCAGTAGTATGGACAGTATGAACACTGAAGCTTTCTTT. Encoded protein: CASSMDSMNTEAFF.

V gene TRBV28 combines with J gene TRBJ2-6; no clear D. This CDR3 has 16 residues. Trimming took off 5 bases at V and 0 bases at J, with 11 bases between the two ends. Germline V gene lookup returns CDR1 MDHEN and CDR2 SYDVKM. The CDR3, as DNA: TGTGCCAGCAGTATAGGACGACACTCTGGGGCCAACGTCCTGACTTTC. This sequence encodes CASSIGRHSGANVLTF.

J is TRBJ2-2 and V is TRBV19; D not resolved. Germline V gene sequence: CDR1 LNHDA, CDR2 SQIVND (reference sequence). Trimming pared 0 bases from V and 8 bases from J, leaving 16 bases between. There are 16 residues in the CDR3. CDR3 nucleotides: TGTGCCAGTAGTATAGATCTCCGCAGTTGGTCGGGGGAGCTGTTTTTT. This encodes CASSIDLRSWSGELFF.

The chain joins TRBV12-1 to TRBJ2-1; the DNA was not used to check the table's D call, TRBD1. TRBV12-1 is assigned pseudogene status. This CDR3 spans 16 amino acids. CDR3 nucleotide sequence: TGTGCCAGTCTCTTAGGGGGCCCTACCTCCTACAATGAGCAGTTCTTC. As protein: CASLLGGPTSYNEQFF.

The chain links TRBV7-9 to TRBJ1-2; D not certain. CDR1 is SEHNR and CDR2 is FQNEAQ in the germline V gene (reference sequence). CDR3 length: 14 residues. V was cut by 10 bases and J by 8 bases, with 23 bases left in between. The CDR3 sequence: CATARIPTLFGYTF. CDR3 in DNA: TGTGCCACCGCTCGTATCCCAACCCTGTTCGGCTACACCTTC. Using reference TRBV7-9 and TRBJ1-2 for the parts outside the CDR3, the full variable domain is DTGVSQNPRHKITKRGQNVTFRCDPISEHNRLYWYRQTLGQGPEFLTYFQNEAQLEKSRLLSDRFSAERPKGSFSTLEIQRTEQGDSAMYLCATARIPTLFGYTFGSGTRLTVV.

The J gene is TRBJ2-7, the V gene TRBV6-6; D uncertain. The germline V gene has CDR1 MNHNY and CDR2 SVGAGI (reference sequence). This CDR3 has 14 amino acids. V was shortened by 0 bases and J by 0 bases, with 6 bases between the two germline ends. In DNA, the CDR3 is TGTGCCAGCAGTTACTCGGCAGCCTCCTACGAGCAGTACTTC. It codes for CASSYSAASYEQYF.

As for this clone: This sample also contains other DNA sequences that code for the same CDR3. The chain employs TRBV29-1 and TRBJ2-3, with a weak D call TRBD2 (6 bases). This CDR3 comprises 11 residues. CDR1 SQVTM and CDR2 ANQGSEA come from the germline V gene. V lost 4 bases and J 4 bases, leaving 6 bases between the germline ends. The CDR3 nucleotides read TGCAGCGTTGCGGGGGCAGATACGCAGTATTTT. Translation: CSVAGADTQYF.

The CDR3 sequence: CASSEVMGRGRETQYF. CDR3 nucleotides: TGTGCCAGCAGTGAGGTGATGGGTAGGGGGCGAGAGACCCAGTACTTC. The chain joins TRBV6-1 to TRBJ2-5; TRBD1 matches at 7 bases. This CDR3 comprises 16 residues. Trimming removed 3 bases from V and 4 bases from J; junction bases left unmatched: 11. Germline CDR1 reads MNHNS; CDR2 reads SASEGT.

The genes are TRBV9 and TRBJ2-2, with 7 bases identical to TRBD2. Germline V gene lookup returns CDR1 SGDLS and CDR2 YYNGEE. The CDR3 is 18 residues long. J was trimmed by 4 bases and V by 0 bases; bases with no gene match: 12. The CDR3: CASSVAVGGTTSTGELFF. The DNA of the CDR3 is TGTGCCAGCAGCGTAGCTGTAGGCGGGACTACCAGCACCGGGGAGCTGTTTTTT. The whole variable domain, filled in from reference TRBV9 and TRBJ2-2, reads DSGVTQTPKHLITATGQRVTLRCSPRSGDLSVYWYQQSLDQGLQFLIQYYNGEERAKGNILERFSAQQFPDLHSELNLSSLELGDSALYFCASSVAVGGTTSTGELFFGEGSRLTVL.

The J gene is TRBJ2-7, the V gene TRBV4-2; D may be TRBD1 or TRBD2 (5 bases each). Deletions cut 0 bases from V and 1 base from J, with 16 bases between. The V gene's germline CDR1 is LGHNA and CDR2 YNFKEQ. CDR3 size: 17 residues. The CDR3 nucleotides read TGTGCCAGCAGCCAAGATCGGCAGGGCGGCGGGTCCTACGAGCAGTACTTC. This sequence encodes CASSQDRQGGGSYEQYF.

CDR3 sequence: CASSSTVSSYNEQFF. The CDR3 DNA follows: TGTGCCAGCAGTTCCACAGTATCCTCCTACAATGAGCAGTTCTTC. V is TRBV28 and J is TRBJ2-1; no clear D. The ends were cut back, 4 bases at V and 0 bases at J, with 10 bases in the middle. The germline CDR1 and CDR2 sequences are MDHEN and SYDVKM. This CDR3 is 15 amino acids long.

Here the CDR3 DNA reads TGTGCCAGCAGGCGACTAGCGACATTCTGGGATACGCAGTATTTT. Residues: CASRRLATFWDTQYF. The chain uses TRBV7-6 and TRBJ2-3; 8 nucleotides align to TRBD2. The V gene's germline CDR1 is SGHVS and CDR2 FNYEAQ. The CDR3 covers 15 residues. V was clipped by 6 bases and J by 6 bases; unmatched bases: 11.

The chain joins TRBV10-3 to TRBJ1-4; D call uncertain. The V gene's germline CDR1 is ENHRY and CDR2 SYGVKD. The CDR3 length is 14 residues. V dropped 3 bases and J dropped 8 bases, with 13 bases sitting between them. CDR3: CAISEYGLQEKLFF. The DNA of the CDR3 is TGTGCCATCAGTGAATATGGGCTCCAGGAAAAACTGTTTTTT.

The rearrangement links TRBV7-2 to TRBJ2-3, with D possibly being TRBD1 (7 bases). Trimming removed 5 bases from V and 1 base from J, with 16 bases in between. This CDR3 comprises 16 residues. The germline V gene encodes CDR1 SGHTA and CDR2 FQGNSA. The CDR3 DNA follows: TGTGCCAGCAGCCCCGACCAGGGGGGAGGCACAGATACGCAGTATTTT. Its protein is CASSPDQGGGTDTQYF.

The chain couples TRBV2 to TRBJ2-1; D tentatively fits TRBD1 or TRBD2 (5 bases each). V lost 5 bases, J lost 2 bases, and 16 bases lay in between. The CDR3 loop spans 16 amino acids. Germline V CDR1 and CDR2: SNHLY, FYNNEI. The chain's CDR3 is CASSPLDEGTYNEQFF. The CDR3 DNA sequence: TGTGCCAGCAGTCCCCTCGACGAGGGGACCTACAATGAGCAGTTCTTC.

V usage is TRBV27 and J usage is TRBJ2-1; 10 bases map to TRBD2. The CDR3 extends over 18 amino acids. After removal of 0 bases from V and 6 bases from J, the junction contained 11 bases not matched to a gene. From germline, CDR1 is MNHEY and CDR2 SMNVEV (reference sequence). The CDR3: CASSLSAFGLAELNEQFF. Written as DNA, the CDR3 is TGTGCCAGCAGTTTATCGGCGTTCGGACTAGCGGAGCTCAATGAGCAGTTCTTC.

As concerns this clone: Other DNA sequences in the sample encode the same CDR3. The genes are TRBV11-2 and TRBJ2-3, with D possibly TRBD2 on 6 matching bases. The CDR3 covers 12 residues. Germline CDR1 is SGHAT and CDR2 is FQNNGV. Trimming stripped 3 bases from V and 5 bases from J, with 6 bases between. CDR3 in amino acids: CASSFGGDTQYF. The CDR3 region has the DNA TGTGCCAGCAGCTTCGGGGGAGATACGCAGTATTTT.

This rearrangement joins TRBV27 to TRBJ2-5; unclear D gene. The CDR3 has 14 residues. V shed 6 bases and J shed 3 bases, with 14 bases lying between them. Germline V gives CDR1 MNHEY, CDR2 SMNVEV (reference sequence). The CDR3 DNA reads as TGTGCCAGCAGATCCCTGAGGTCGGAAGAGACCCAGTACTTC. The encoded protein is CASRSLRSEETQYF.

The chain couples TRBV28 to TRBJ2-7; the D is unclear. CDR1 is MDHEN and CDR2 is SYDVKM in the germline V gene. V lost 3 bases and J lost 2, with 14 bases in between. The CDR3 consists of 15 residues. The CDR3 DNA is TGTGCCAGCAGTTTCTGGTCGGAGAGACCCTACGAGCAGTACTTC. It codes for CASSFWSERPYEQYF.